Below, 7 T cell receptor beta chains from the same sample are listed, as sequenced in a study of shared clonotypes between healthy human individuals. Produced via immunoSEQ multiplex PCR; TCRdb's table is partial and in-frame only. Of about 2.3 million clones in the sample, less than 95% were seen once. Sequencing was done on a sample of naive CD4+ T cells from PBMCs. Subset reported: CD45RA+ positively selected. The receptor source for this set is a man between 18 and 35 years old in good health. Some clones in this sample may be carry-over from other donors' samples.

The DNA of the CDR3 is TGTGCCAGCAGCTTAACAGGGGTAGAGACTGAAGCTTTCTTT. Translation gives CASSLTGVETEAFF. The chain employs TRBV7-2 and TRBJ1-1; TRBD1 matches at 7 bases. Germline V gives CDR1 SGHTA, CDR2 FQGNSA. The CDR3 has 14 residues. Trimming removed 2 bases from V and 5 bases from J; junction bases left unmatched: 5.

This sequence joins TRBV5-1 and TRBJ2-2; D remains unclear. V lost 7 bases and J lost 4, with 14 bases in between. CDR3 length: 14 amino acids. CDR1 and CDR2 (germline): SGHRS, YFSETQ. This CDR3 is CASLKDWGTGELFF. As DNA, the CDR3 is TGCGCCAGCTTGAAAGACTGGGGCACCGGGGAGCTGTTTTTT.

This chain uses TRBV7-3 with TRBJ2-2, with D unresolved. V lost 7 bases to trimming and J lost 6 bases, with 9 bases between them. CDR1 SGHTA and CDR2 FQGTGA come from the germline V gene. The CDR3 has 12 residues. The CDR3 reads CASTKSAGELFF. The CDR3 DNA is TGTGCCAGCACTAAATCAGCCGGGGAGCTGTTTTTT. Full variable domain (rest looked up from reference TRBV7-3 and TRBJ2-2): GAGVSQTPSNKVTEKGKYVELRCDPISGHTALYWYRQSLGQGPEFLIYFQGTGAADDSGLPNDRFFAVRPEGSVSTLKIQRTERGDSAVYLCASTKSAGELFFGEGSRLTVL.

This clone was counted between two and nine times. The rearrangement joins TRBV2 to TRBJ1-4; no definite D call. V was cut by 3 bases and J by 3 bases, with 8 bases left in between. The CDR3 has 14 residues. The germline V gene has CDR1 SNHLY and CDR2 FYNNEI. CDR3 nucleotide sequence: TGTGCCAGCAGTGACGGCCTATCTAATGAAAAACTGTTTTTT. It translates to CASSDGLSNEKLFF.

This chain uses TRBV29-1 with TRBJ1-1, with a tentative D call TRBD1 (5 bases). Trimming took 7 bases from V and 1 from J, leaving 16 bases between them. Germline CDR1 is SQVTM and CDR2 is ANQGSEA. The CDR3 loop spans 14 amino acids. The CDR3, as DNA: TGCAGCGCTGGCGGGGGGTTTTGGAACACTGAAGCTTTCTTT. Translated: CSAGGGFWNTEAFF.

This chain joins TRBV5-1 and TRBJ2-6, with D perhaps assigned TRBD1 or TRBD2 (7 bases each). V shed 5 bases and J shed 1 base, with 22 bases lying between them. This CDR3 has 19 residues. The V gene's germline CDR1 is SGHRS and CDR2 YFSETQ. The CDR3 protein is CASSWRAGQLYSGANVLTF. DNA for the CDR3: TGCGCCAGCAGTTGGAGAGCGGGACAGCTTTATTCTGGGGCCAACGTCCTGACTTTC.

The chain uses TRBV27 and TRBJ2-1; the match to TRBD2 covers 11 bases. The CDR3 has 17 amino acids. The J segment lost 6 bases and the V segment lost 2 bases, leaving 9 bases of the junction unmatched. Germline CDR1 is MNHEY and CDR2 is SMNVEV (reference sequence). CDR3 nucleotides: TGTGCCAGCAGTTTAAGGGTAGCGGGAGGGCCAGGCAATGAGCAGTTCTTC. Residues: CASSLRVAGGPGNEQFF.